A single sample is the source of the 24 T cell receptor beta chains below, sequenced in a study of blood T cell repertoires in COVID-19 (dated by TCRdb to the early 2020s). Libraries were prepared through the immunoSEQ multiplex PCR assay. TCRdb's version of the immuneACCESS table is confined to in-frame rearrangements and falls short of the full clone set. An unresolved V gene accounts for under half of the shortfall where checked; the remainder is of unknown origin. In this sample the table shows 50,000 to 65,000 clones, roughly 76% of which occur a single time. Jointly, the top ten make up 4% to 5.5% of the sample. The material sequenced was peripheral blood. These receptor sequences come from a woman aged 55 to 70 with acute or convalescent COVID-19.

Here the CDR3 DNA reads TGTGCCAGCAGTAACCACAGGGAAGGAAACATTCAGTACTTC. Translated: CASSNHREGNIQYF. This chain joins TRBV2 and TRBJ2-4; D perhaps matches TRBD1 (6 bases). Germline values: CDR1 SNHLY, CDR2 FYNNEI. V was trimmed by 5 bases and J by 6 bases, leaving 14 bases between them. CDR3 length: 14 residues.

In its sample, this clone was seen a few times. This chain links TRBV18 with TRBJ1-6; 7 positions match TRBD1. J lost 10 bases, V lost 2 bases, and 11 bases had no gene match. The CDR3 extends over 16 amino acids. Germline V CDR1 and CDR2: KGHSH, LQKENI. The CDR3 DNA is TGTGCCAGCTCACCAAGGGGGCCAGGGGAAGGATCACCCCTCCACTTT. It is translated as CASSPRGPGEGSPLHF.

The chain couples TRBV5-1 to TRBJ2-2; 8 bases align to TRBD1. Per germline, CDR1 SGHRS and CDR2 YFSETQ. With 3 bases clipped from V and 0 bases from J, the junction kept 7 bases outside the gene matches. The CDR3 consists of 17 residues. This CDR3 is CASSWKGQDANTGELFF. The CDR3 nucleotides are TGCGCCAGCAGCTGGAAGGGACAGGACGCGAACACCGGGGAGCTGTTTTTT.

The table lists this clone with a few counts. The chain uses TRBV6-1 and TRBJ1-5, with 9 bases that match TRBD1. V was clipped by 2 bases and J by 3 bases; unmatched bases: 2. Germline-derived CDR1 and CDR2 are MNHNS and SASEGT. This CDR3 is built from 15 residues. The chain's CDR3 is CASSEYRGHNQPQHF. The CDR3 region has the DNA TGTGCCAGCAGTGAATACAGGGGGCACAATCAGCCCCAGCATTTT.

This chain joins TRBV28 and TRBJ2-3, with D possibly being TRBD2 (6 bases). The CDR3 length is 13 residues. Trimming took off 8 bases at V and 1 base at J, with 10 bases between the two ends. The V gene's germline CDR1 is MDHEN and CDR2 SYDVKM. DNA of the CDR3: TGTGCCAGCCGGGGGTCCGGCACAGATACGCAGTATTTT. The encoded protein is CASRGSGTDTQYF.

This CDR3 is CASSLDRRGQYF. CDR3 nucleotide sequence: TGTGCCAGCAGCTTGGACCGCCGGGGGCAGTACTTC. J is TRBJ2-7 and V is TRBV5-6, with a possible D match to TRBD2 (5 bases). V lost 0 bases and J 9 bases, leaving 10 bases between the germline ends. This CDR3 has 12 amino acids. Germline V gene data show CDR1 as SGHDT and CDR2 as YYEEEE.

The chain employs TRBV11-1 and TRBJ2-2; 7 bases line up with TRBD1. This CDR3 contains 16 residues. The ends lost 3 bases at V and 3 bases at J; junction bases unmatched: 7. Germline V gene sequence: CDR1 SGHAT, CDR2 FQDESV (reference sequence). The CDR3 loop is CASSLRGRRDTGELFF. In DNA, the CDR3 is TGTGCCAGCAGCTTGAGGGGGCGGCGGGACACCGGGGAGCTGTTTTTT.

The rearrangement joins TRBV14 to TRBJ2-7, with D perhaps TRBD1 (5 bases). CDR3 length: 14 residues. Germline lookup yields CDR1 SGHDN and CDR2 FVKESK. With 3 bases removed from V and 4 bases from J, the gap between germline ends came to 13 bases. The CDR3 region has the DNA TGTGCCAGCAGCCAGACAGCAGATCGGTACGAGCAGTACTTC. Residues: CASSQTADRYEQYF.

V gene TRBV6-5 combines with J gene TRBJ2-3; TRBD1 matches at 9 bases. This CDR3 is built from 14 residues. The J segment lost 4 bases and the V segment lost 6 bases, leaving 5 bases of the junction unmatched. Germline V lookup: CDR1 MNHEY, CDR2 SVGAGI. CDR3 in DNA: TGTGCCAGCAGACTGGGACAGGGCGCAGATACGCAGTATTTT. Its translation is CASRLGQGADTQYF.

The CDR3 loop is CAWSTPEQGNRGYTF. The CDR3 DNA sequence: TGTGCCTGGAGTACGCCTGAACAGGGGAATCGTGGCTACACCTTC. The chain joins TRBV30 to TRBJ1-2; 7 positions agree with TRBD1. Germline V lookup: CDR1 GTSNPN, CDR2 SVGIG (reference sequence). The CDR3 consists of 15 residues. Trimming removed 2 bases from V and 7 bases from J; junction bases left unmatched: 13.

This sequence joins TRBV12-5 and TRBJ1-1; 9 positions match TRBD1. The CDR3 covers 14 residues. The junction had 6 bases not matched to a gene; V was cut back by 5 bases and J by 5 bases. Germline CDR1 is LGHNT and CDR2 is FRNRAP. The CDR3 region is CASGRTGELTEAFF. The CDR3 nucleotides are TGTGCTAGTGGTCGGACAGGGGAATTGACTGAAGCTTTCTTT. The variable domain in full, with the rest retrieved from reference TRBV12-5 and TRBJ1-1, is DARVTQTPRHKVTEMGQEVTMRCQPILGHNTVFWYRQTMMQGLELLAYFRNRAPLDDSGMPKDRFSAEMPDATLATLKIQPSEPRDSAVYFCASGRTGELTEAFFGQGTRLTVV.

The chain uses TRBV7-2 and TRBJ2-1; TRBD2 matches at 12 bases. With 6 bases clipped from V and 5 bases from J, the junction kept 5 bases outside the gene matches. The CDR3 sequence is 15 residues long. From germline, CDR1 is SGHTA and CDR2 FQGNSA. Here the CDR3 reads CASRPSGRANNEQFF. CDR3 DNA sequence: TGTGCCAGCAGACCTAGCGGGAGGGCCAACAATGAGCAGTTCTTC.

The gene calls are TRBV5-1 and TRBJ2-1; no clear D. Trimming shortened V by 2 bases and J by 6 bases, and 6 bases separated the two germline ends. Germline assignment: CDR1 SGHRS and CDR2 YFSETQ. There are 12 residues in the CDR3. CDR3 DNA: TGCGCCAGCAGCTTAACGGGCAATGAGCAGTTCTTC. Translated, it gives CASSLTGNEQFF.

This chain uses TRBV4-1 with TRBJ2-3; TRBD2 aligns across 7 bases. The CDR3 runs 16 residues. J lost 5 bases, V lost 2 bases, and 10 bases had no gene match. CDR1 and CDR2 (germline): MGHRA, YSYEKL. In nucleotides, the CDR3 is TGCGCCAGCAGCCAAACCGGGACTACTCTCGTAGATACGCAGTATTTT. Amino acid sequence: CASSQTGTTLVDTQYF.

This clone was seen more than once but under ten times. The chain combines TRBV7-2 with TRBJ1-1; the match to TRBD1 covers 8 bases. CDR3 size: 14 residues. Germline CDR1 SGHTA, CDR2 FQGNSA. Unmatched junction bases numbered 2, after V lost 5 bases and J lost 0 bases. The CDR3 here is CASSPGGLNTEAFF. The CDR3, as DNA: TGTGCCAGCAGCCCAGGGGGCCTGAACACTGAAGCTTTCTTT.

This chain uses TRBV7-2 with TRBJ2-7; D remains unclear. The V gene lost 1 base and the J gene lost 7 bases, with 8 bases spanning the gap. CDR3 length: 12 amino acids. The germline CDR1 and CDR2 sequences are SGHTA and FQGNSA. The CDR3 DNA reads TGTGCCAGCAGCTTAGAATGGCGGGAGCAGTACTTC. Protein sequence: CASSLEWREQYF.

The chain carries TRBV11-2 and TRBJ2-2, with D tentatively TRBD2 (5 bases). The CDR3 has 16 residues. CDR1 is SGHAT, CDR2 FQNNGV, per germline. Trimming removed 1 base from V and 4 bases from J, with 13 bases in between. This CDR3 reads CASSLGLAVGTGELFF. The CDR3, as DNA: TGTGCCAGCAGCTTAGGTCTAGCCGTCGGCACCGGGGAGCTGTTTTTT.

J is TRBJ1-4 and V is TRBV3-1 (or the pseudogene TRBV3-2); TRBD1 might be the D (5 bases). In germline, CDR1 is LGHDT, CDR2 YNNKEL (reference sequence). Trimming removed 3 bases from V and 8 bases from J, with 7 bases in between. The CDR3 contains 12 residues. This CDR3 reads CASSHSGEKLFF. As DNA, the CDR3 is TGTGCCAGCAGCCACTCAGGGGAAAAACTGTTTTTT.

This chain connects TRBV4-2 to TRBJ2-5; D perhaps matches TRBD2 (6 bases). The CDR3 sequence is 17 residues long. Germline-derived CDR1 and CDR2 are LGHNA and YNFKEQ. V was trimmed by 0 bases and J by 0 bases, leaving 14 bases between them. CDR3 sequence: CASSQEPTRRYQETQYF. In DNA form, the CDR3 reads TGTGCCAGCAGCCAAGAGCCGACTAGACGGTACCAAGAGACCCAGTACTTC.

This chain links TRBV13 with TRBJ1-1, with 7 positions matching TRBD1. V was pared by 5 bases and J by 4 bases, with 4 bases of the junction left unmatched. The CDR3 is 13 amino acids. The germline V gene encodes CDR1 PRHDT and CDR2 FYEKMQ (reference sequence). The CDR3 protein is CASSDNRGTEAFF. CDR3 DNA: TGTGCCAGCAGCGACAACAGGGGCACTGAAGCTTTCTTT.

The chain is built from TRBV7-9 and TRBJ2-3; 10 positions match TRBD1. Germline assignment: CDR1 SEHNR and CDR2 FQNEAQ (reference sequence). The CDR3 sequence is 14 residues long. V dropped 3 bases and J dropped 4; count of bases not matched to a gene: 1. The CDR3 region is CASSFGQGADTQYF. The CDR3 bases are TGTGCCAGCAGCTTCGGACAGGGGGCAGATACGCAGTATTTT.

V gene TRBV6-5 combines with J gene TRBJ1-2; D ambiguous. This CDR3 has 13 residues. The germline gives CDR1 MNHEY, CDR2 SVGAGI. The V end was cut by 2 bases, the J end by 12 bases, with 16 bases between. The CDR3: CASSYGEGTANTF. In DNA, the CDR3 is TGTGCCAGCAGTTACGGGGAGGGCACGGCCAACACCTTC.

The V and J genes are TRBV6-1 and TRBJ2-7; 7 bases align to TRBD1. CDR3 size: 16 residues. V dropped 0 bases and J dropped 2; count of bases not matched to a gene: 7. CDR1 is MNHNS and CDR2 is SASEGT in the germline V gene. The CDR3 reads CASSEAPGGRPYEQYF. The CDR3 coding sequence is TGTGCCAGCAGTGAAGCACCAGGGGGACGACCCTACGAGCAGTACTTC.

This clone was detected only once. This chain links TRBV11-2 with TRBJ2-1, with TRBD2 matching over 10 bases. Germline V gene data show CDR1 as SGHAT and CDR2 as FQNNGV. J was trimmed by 13 bases and V by 4 bases; bases with no gene match: 10. The CDR3 loop spans 14 amino acids. CDR3 nucleotide sequence: TGTGCCAGCAGCTCGCTAGCGGGAGAGAGTGGCCAGTTCTTC. Encoded protein: CASSSLAGESGQFF.